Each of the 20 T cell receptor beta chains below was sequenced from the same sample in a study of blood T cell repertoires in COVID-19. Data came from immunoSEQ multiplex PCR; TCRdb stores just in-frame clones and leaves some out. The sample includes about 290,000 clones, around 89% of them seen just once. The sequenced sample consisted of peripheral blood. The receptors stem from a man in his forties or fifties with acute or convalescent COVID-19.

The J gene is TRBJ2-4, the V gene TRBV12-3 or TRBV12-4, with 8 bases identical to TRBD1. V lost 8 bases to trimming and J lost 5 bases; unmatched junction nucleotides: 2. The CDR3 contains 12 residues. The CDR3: CASRQGQNIQYF. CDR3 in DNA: TGTGCCAGCCGACAGGGGCAAAACATTCAGTACTTC.

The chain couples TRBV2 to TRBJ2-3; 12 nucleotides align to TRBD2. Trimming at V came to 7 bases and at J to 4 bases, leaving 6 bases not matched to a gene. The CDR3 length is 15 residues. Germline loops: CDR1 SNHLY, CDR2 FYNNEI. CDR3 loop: CASKLAGGLADTQYF. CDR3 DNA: TGTGCCAGCAAGCTAGCGGGGGGGCTTGCAGATACGCAGTATTTT.

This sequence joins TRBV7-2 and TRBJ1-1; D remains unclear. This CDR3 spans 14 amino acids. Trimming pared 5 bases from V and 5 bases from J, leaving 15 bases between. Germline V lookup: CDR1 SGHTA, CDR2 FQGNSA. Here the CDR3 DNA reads TGTGCCAGCAGCCCTTTGAGGGTGTGGACTGAAGCTTTCTTT. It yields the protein CASSPLRVWTEAFF.

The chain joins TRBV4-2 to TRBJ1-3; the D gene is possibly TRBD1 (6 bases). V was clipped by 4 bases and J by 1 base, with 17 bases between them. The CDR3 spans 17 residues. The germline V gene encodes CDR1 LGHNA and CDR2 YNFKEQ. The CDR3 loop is CASSPKGWGQSGNTIYF. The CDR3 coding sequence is TGTGCCAGCAGCCCAAAGGGATGGGGACAATCTGGAAACACCATATATTTT.

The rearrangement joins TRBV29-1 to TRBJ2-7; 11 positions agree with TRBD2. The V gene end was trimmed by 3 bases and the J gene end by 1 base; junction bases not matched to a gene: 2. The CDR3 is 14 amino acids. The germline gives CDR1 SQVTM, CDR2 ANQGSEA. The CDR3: CSVELAGGSYEQYF. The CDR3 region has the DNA TGCAGCGTTGAGCTAGCGGGGGGATCCTACGAGCAGTACTTC.

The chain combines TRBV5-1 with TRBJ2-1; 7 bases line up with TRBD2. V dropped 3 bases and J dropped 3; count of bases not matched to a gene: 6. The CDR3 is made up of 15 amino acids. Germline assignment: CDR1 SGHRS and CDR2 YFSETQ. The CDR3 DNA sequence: TGCGCCAGCAGCTCGCTAGCGGAGTTCTACAATGAGCAGTTCTTC. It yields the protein CASSSLAEFYNEQFF.

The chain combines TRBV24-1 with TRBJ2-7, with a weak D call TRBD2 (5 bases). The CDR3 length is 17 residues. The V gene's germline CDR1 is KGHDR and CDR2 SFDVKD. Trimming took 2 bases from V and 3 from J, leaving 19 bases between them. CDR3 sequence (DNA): TGTGCCACCAGTGATTCCCGAGGAGGAGGTCATCACTACGAGCAGTACTTC. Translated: CATSDSRGGGHHYEQYF.

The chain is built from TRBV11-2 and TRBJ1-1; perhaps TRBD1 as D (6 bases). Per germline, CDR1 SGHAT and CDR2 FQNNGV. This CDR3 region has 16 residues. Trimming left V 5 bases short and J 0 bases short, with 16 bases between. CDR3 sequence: CASSPRGGGMNTEAFF. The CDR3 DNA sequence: TGTGCCAGCAGCCCAAGGGGAGGGGGAATGAACACTGAAGCTTTCTTT.

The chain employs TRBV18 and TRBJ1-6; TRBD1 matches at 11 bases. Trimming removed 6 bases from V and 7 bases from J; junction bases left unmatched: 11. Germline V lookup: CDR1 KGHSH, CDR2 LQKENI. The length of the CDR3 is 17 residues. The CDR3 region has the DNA TGTGCCAGCTCTTACGGACAGGGGGCAGGAGGGAATTCACCCCTCCACTTT. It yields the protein CASSYGQGAGGNSPLHF.

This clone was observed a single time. Here the CDR3 DNA reads TGCGCCAGCAGCCGGAACCCCCAGGAGGATGGCTACACCTTC. It is translated as CASSRNPQEDGYTF. The J gene is TRBJ1-2, the V gene TRBV5-1; D gene uncertain. V gave up 4 bases and J gave up 6 bases, with 16 bases separating them. The CDR3 is 14 amino acids. Germline V gives CDR1 SGHRS, CDR2 YFSETQ.

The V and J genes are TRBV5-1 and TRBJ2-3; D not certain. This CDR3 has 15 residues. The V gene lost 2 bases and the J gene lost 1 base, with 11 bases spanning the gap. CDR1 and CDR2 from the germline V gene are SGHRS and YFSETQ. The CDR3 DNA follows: TGCGCCAGCAGCTTAGGAGCCGTGGGCACAGATACGCAGTATTTT. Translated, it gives CASSLGAVGTDTQYF.

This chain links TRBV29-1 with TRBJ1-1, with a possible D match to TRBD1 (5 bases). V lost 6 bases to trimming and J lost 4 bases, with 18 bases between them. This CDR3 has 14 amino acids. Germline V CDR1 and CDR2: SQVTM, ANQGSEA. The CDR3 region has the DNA TGCAGCGTGTGGTCAACAGGTACGGGCACTGAAGCTTTCTTT. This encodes CSVWSTGTGTEAFF.

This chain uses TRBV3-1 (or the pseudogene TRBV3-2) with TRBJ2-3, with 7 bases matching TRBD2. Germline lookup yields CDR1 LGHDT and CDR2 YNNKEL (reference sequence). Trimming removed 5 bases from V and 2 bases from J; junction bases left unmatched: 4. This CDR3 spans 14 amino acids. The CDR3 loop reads CASSSLAATDTQYF. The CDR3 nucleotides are TGTGCCAGCAGCTCCCTAGCGGCCACAGATACGCAGTATTTT.

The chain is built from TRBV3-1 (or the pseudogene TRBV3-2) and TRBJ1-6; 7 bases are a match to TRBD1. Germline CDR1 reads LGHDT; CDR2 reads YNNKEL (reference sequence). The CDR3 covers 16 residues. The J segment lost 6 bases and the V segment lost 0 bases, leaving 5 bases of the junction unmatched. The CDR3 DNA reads TGTGCCAGCAGCCAAGAAGGGACAGCCACTAATTCACCCCTCCACTTT. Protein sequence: CASSQEGTATNSPLHF.

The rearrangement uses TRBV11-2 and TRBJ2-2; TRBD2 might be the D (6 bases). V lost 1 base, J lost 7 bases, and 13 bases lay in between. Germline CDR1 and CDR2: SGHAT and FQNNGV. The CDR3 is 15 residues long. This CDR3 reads CASSLVPRGGGELFF. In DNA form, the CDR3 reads TGTGCCAGCAGCTTAGTCCCAAGGGGAGGCGGGGAGCTGTTTTTT.

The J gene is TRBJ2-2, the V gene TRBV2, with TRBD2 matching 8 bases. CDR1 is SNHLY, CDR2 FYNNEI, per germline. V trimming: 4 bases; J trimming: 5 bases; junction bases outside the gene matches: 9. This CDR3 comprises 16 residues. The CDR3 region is CASSARLAQATGELFF. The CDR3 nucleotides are TGTGCCAGCAGTGCCAGACTAGCGCAAGCTACCGGGGAGCTGTTTTTT.

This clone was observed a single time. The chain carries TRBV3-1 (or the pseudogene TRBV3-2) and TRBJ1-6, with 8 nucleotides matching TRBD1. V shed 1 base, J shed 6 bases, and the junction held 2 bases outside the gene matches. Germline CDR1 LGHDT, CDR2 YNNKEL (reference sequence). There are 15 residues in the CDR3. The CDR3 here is CASSQGQGLNSPLHF. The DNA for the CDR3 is TGTGCCAGCAGCCAAGGACAGGGGCTTAATTCACCCCTCCACTTT.

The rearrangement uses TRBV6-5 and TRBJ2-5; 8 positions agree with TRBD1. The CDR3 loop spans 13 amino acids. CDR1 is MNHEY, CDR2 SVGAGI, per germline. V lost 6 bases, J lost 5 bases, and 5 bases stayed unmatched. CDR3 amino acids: CASRRQGRETQYF. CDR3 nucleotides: TGTGCCAGCAGAAGACAGGGGCGGGAGACCCAGTACTTC.

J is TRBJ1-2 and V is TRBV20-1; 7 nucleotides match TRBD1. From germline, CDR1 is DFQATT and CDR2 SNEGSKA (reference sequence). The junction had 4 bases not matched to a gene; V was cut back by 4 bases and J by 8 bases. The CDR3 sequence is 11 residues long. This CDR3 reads CSAIQTGGYTF. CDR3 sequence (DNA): TGCAGTGCTATCCAGACAGGGGGCTACACCTTC.

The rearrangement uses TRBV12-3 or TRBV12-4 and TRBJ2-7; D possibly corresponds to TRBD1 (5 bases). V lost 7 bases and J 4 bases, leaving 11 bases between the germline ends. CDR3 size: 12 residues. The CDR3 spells CASTQGNYEQYF. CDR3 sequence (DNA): TGTGCCAGCACCCAGGGAAATTACGAGCAGTACTTC.